This T cell receptor beta chain came from a study of control samples from healthy donors and cancer patients. Only in-frame clones appear in the TCRdb table, and some are missing; sequencing was by immunoSEQ multiplex PCR. The table includes around 64,000 clones, roughly nine tenths detected once. The germline V gene has CDR1 SGHNT and CDR2 YENEEA. The CDR3 covers 12 residues. This TCR derives from a man in his sixties with colorectal cancer. The source material was PBMCs. The V and J genes are TRBV11-3 and TRBJ2-3; TRBD1 is a possible D gene (8 bases). CDR3 bases: TGTGCGACAGGGGACTACACAGATACGCAGTATTTT. Amino acids: CATGDYTDTQYF.